The TCR beta chain described here comes from a study of blood T cell repertoires in COVID-19. Study-wide background: Samples representing acute and convalescent COVID-19 were sourced from the United States, Italy and Spain. PBMCs, B-cell-depleted T cells, or T cells provided the cDNA or gDNA that made up the material.

About this clone: The same CDR3 also results from other DNA sequences found in this sample.

Per the authors' pipeline: Amplification from reference gene primers served as the basis for estimated nucleated cell counts. Profiled with immunoSEQ multiplex PCR; TCRdb holds only in-frame clones, not every one. That table furnishes V, J and clone size, whereas the DNA furnished D and trimming. The sample includes approximately 61,000 clones, around 85% of them seen just once. V gave up 0 bases and J gave up 2 bases; unmatched junction bases: 2. This CDR3 is built from 15 residues. Germline values: CDR1 SGHRS, CDR2 YFSETQ. The chain recombines TRBV5-1 with TRBJ1-3; 7 nucleotides agree with TRBD1. The sequenced sample was peripheral blood. The sequence was obtained from a man aged 65 to 85 with acute or convalescent COVID-19. The CDR3 here is CASSLEGGTGNTIYF. The CDR3 DNA reads TGCGCCAGCAGCTTGGAAGGGGGCACTGGAAACACCATATATTTT.